These T cell receptor beta chains were read from a single sample in a study of identical twins. Via MiXCR, TCRdb re-called the 5' RACE reads, giving one row per CDR3 protein. In the table there are a few hundred thousand distinct CDR3 sequences, approximately 9.1% of which are singletons. The sample was naive T cells sorted from blood. The receptors shown here come from a woman aged 45-59 years in good health. The CDR3 runs from the conserved cysteine through the conserved F or W. The D gene is left open where the match is weak. Some rows have no size entry. The others give once, few or many, or a class for an expanded clone.

TRBD2,many,TRBJ2-7,TRBV4-1,CASSQGLAGRVGQYF,TGCGCCAGCAGCCAAGGACTAGCGGGACGTGTGGGGCAGTACTTC
NA,few,TRBJ2-7,TRBV27,CASTGGSSYEQYF,TGTGCCAGCACGGGGGGCTCCTCCTACGAGCAGTACTTC
NA,NA,TRBJ2-3,TRBV29-1,CSVLMWGEDTQYF,TGCAGCGTTCTGATGTGGGGGGAAGATACGCAGTATTTT
NA,few,TRBJ2-7,TRBV12-3/TRBV12-4,CASSVSPYEQYF,TGTGCCAGCAGTGTCAGTCCTTACGAGCAGTACTTC
NA,few,TRBJ2-7,TRBV7-9,CASSPPASDEQYF,TGTGCCAGCAGCCCCCCAGCCTCCGACGAGCAGTACTTC
NA,few,TRBJ1-2,TRBV29-1,CSVRQEYGYTF,TGCAGCGTTCGACAGGAATATGGCTACACCTTC
NA,NA,TRBJ1-5,TRBV10-2,CASSELGGIQPQHF,TGCGCCAGCAGTGAGTTGGGAGGGATTCAGCCCCAGCATTTT
NA,many,TRBJ2-1,TRBV7-9,CASSNYNEQFF,TGTGCCAGCAGCAACTACAATGAGCAGTTCTTC
NA,few,TRBJ1-4,TRBV2,CASSEPVINEKLFF,TGTGCCAGCAGTGAGCCGGTGATAAATGAAAAACTGTTTTTT
NA,few,TRBJ2-1,TRBV11-2,CASSQTGGEQFF,TGTGCCAGCAGCCAAACCGGTGGTGAGCAGTTCTTC
TRBD2,few,TRBJ2-2,TRBV5-8,CASSQLAGAGTGELFF,TGTGCCAGCAGCCAGCTAGCGGGAGCTGGCACCGGGGAGCTGTTTTTT
NA,many,TRBJ2-1,TRBV28,CASSFLVNEQFF,TGTGCCAGCAGTTTTTTGGTTAATGAGCAGTTCTTC
NA,many,TRBJ1-6,TRBV20-1,CSAKTQMALHF,TGCAGTGCAAAGACGCAAATGGCCCTCCACTTT
TRBD1,many,TRBJ2-1,TRBV24-1,CATSDVRDREYNEQFF,TGTGCCACCAGTGATGTCCGGGACAGGGAATACAATGAGCAGTTCTTC
NA,many,TRBJ2-5,TRBV20-1,CSAGAVGETQYF,TGCAGTGCTGGAGCGGTAGGAGAGACCCAGTACTTC
TRBD1,few,TRBJ2-1,TRBV12-3/TRBV12-4,CASSSRQGALVEQFF,TGTGCCAGCAGTAGTCGACAGGGGGCTTTGGTTGAGCAGTTCTTC
NA,many,TRBJ2-2,TRBV5-1,CASSLVSRPNTGELFF,TGCGCCAGCAGCTTGGTTTCGCGACCGAACACCGGGGAGCTGTTTTTT
NA,many,TRBJ1-2,TRBV12-3/TRBV12-4,CASSNGRRGYTF,TGTGCCAGCAGTAACGGCCGGAGGGGCTACACCTTC
NA,many,TRBJ2-7,TRBV12-3/TRBV12-4,CASSFRGRDEQYF,TGTGCCAGCAGTTTCAGGGGCAGGGACGAGCAGTACTTC
NA,many,TRBJ1-5,TRBV19,CAGRTVQPQHF,TGTGCCGGAAGGACAGTCCAGCCCCAGCATTTT
TRBD2,few,TRBJ2-3,TRBV11-2,CASSLVSAGEQYF,TGTGCCAGCAGCTTAGTTTCGGCGGGAGAGCAGTATTTT
TRBD2,NA,TRBJ2-2,TRBV6-1,CASSPRTSGGELFF,TGTGCCAGCAGTCCGAGGACTAGTGGAGGGGAGCTGTTTTTT
NA,many,TRBJ2-7,TRBV5-1,CASSSSVSYEQYF,TGCGCCAGCAGCTCTAGCGTCTCCTACGAGCAGTACTTC
NA,NA,TRBJ2-7,TRBV6-1,CASSRPSTGSYEQYF,TGTGCCAGCAGCCGGCCTTCGACAGGCTCCTACGAGCAGTACTTC
TRBD2,NA,TRBJ2-1,TRBV7-8,CASSSDRLATPRRDNEQFF,TGTGCCAGCAGCTCGGATCGACTAGCAACCCCCCGTAGGGACAATGAGCAGTTCTTC
TRBD2,NA,TRBJ2-2,TRBV4-1,CASSQIFYPAGAGELFF,TGCGCCAGCAGCCAAATTTTTTATCCCGCGGGGGCCGGGGAGCTGTTTTTT
TRBD1,many,TRBJ1-5,TRBV12-3/TRBV12-4,CASSGQVNQPQHF,TGTGCCAGCAGTGGACAGGTCAATCAGCCCCAGCATTTT
TRBD2,many,TRBJ2-1,TRBV5-1,CASSSGLAQNEQFF,TGCGCCAGCAGCTCGGGACTAGCTCAAAATGAGCAGTTCTTC
NA,many,TRBJ1-1,TRBV6-4,CASSPLRGTEAFF,TGTGCCAGCAGCCCCCTGAGAGGGACTGAAGCTTTCTTT
NA,few,TRBJ2-3,TRBV11-2,CASSIDRDTQYF,TGTGCCAGCAGCATCGACAGAGATACGCAGTATTTT
TRBD2,NA,TRBJ2-2,TRBV12-3/TRBV12-4,CASSLITSGRPTNTGELFF,TGTGCCAGCAGTTTAATCACTAGCGGAAGACCTACGAACACCGGGGAGCTGTTTTTT